A selection of T cell receptor beta chains follows, all from one sample in a study of regulatory T cells in long-lasting Graves disease. TCRdb processed the multiplex PCR reads anew with MiXCR; each CDR3 protein has one entry. The sample lists roughly 500,000 distinct CDR3 sequences, 20% to 25% occurring once. The sample consisted of peripheral blood mononuclear cells (PBMCs), taken when the disease was refractory, from a patient treated with antithyroid drugs. These receptor sequences come from a female donor with Graves disease. Both conserved end residues are part of each CDR3. D genes are given only for firm matches. Clone size is not always given. Where it is, it says once, few, many or a class for expanded clones.

d_call,j_call,clone_size,v_call,cdr3_nt,cdr3_aa
.,TRBJ1-5,many,TRBV12-3/TRBV12-4,TGTGCCAGCAGTTTATGGGACAGCAATCAGCCCCAGCATTTT,CASSLWDSNQPQHF
.,TRBJ2-7,many,TRBV28,TGTGCCAGCATGCTGCGAGGTGGCGAGCAGTACTTC,CASMLRGGEQYF
.,TRBJ2-3,few,TRBV12-3/TRBV12-4,TGTGCCAGCAGACGGGACACAGATACGCAGTATTTT,CASRRDTDTQYF
TRBD1,TRBJ1-2,.,TRBV9,TGTGCCAGCAGCCCCGGGACAGGTGGTAAAAACACCTTC,CASSPGTGGKNTF
.,TRBJ1-4,few,TRBV18,TGTGCCAGCTCACCCGGGACACCCCATGAAAAACTGTTTTTT,CASSPGTPHEKLFF
TRBD1,TRBJ2-4,few,TRBV27,TGTGCCAGCAGTTTTGGGACAGCAAACATTCAGTACTTC,CASSFGTANIQYF
.,TRBJ1-1,many,TRBV20-1,TGCAGTGCTTTGACAGGCCGGAACACTGAAGCTTTCTTT,CSALTGRNTEAFF
TRBD1,TRBJ1-3,few,TRBV7-9,TGTGCCAGCAGCACGACAGGGGCTGGAAACACCATATATTTT,CASSTTGAGNTIYF
.,TRBJ2-4,.,TRBV9,TGTGCCAGCAGCGACAGGGTAACGGCCAAAAACATTCAGTACTTC,CASSDRVTAKNIQYF
.,TRBJ1-1,many,TRBV28,TGTGCCAGCAGTTTACTTCGCGGCAAGACTGAAGCTTTCTTT,CASSLLRGKTEAFF
TRBD1,TRBJ2-3,.,TRBV11-2,TGTGCCAGCAGCTTAGTTCACAGGGGGTCGGCAGATACGCAGTATTTT,CASSLVHRGSADTQYF
TRBD2,TRBJ2-7,few,TRBV7-2,TGTGCCAGCAGCTTTGGGGGACTAGCGGGAGTTGACGAGCAGTACTTC,CASSFGGLAGVDEQYF
TRBD1,TRBJ1-2,many,TRBV12-3/TRBV12-4,TGTGCCAGCAGCTCCAGACAGGGGGCAAGCGGCTACACCTTC,CASSSRQGASGYTF
.,TRBJ2-7,.,TRBV4-3,TGCGCCAGCAGCCGAGGGCCTCGGGACCTCTACGAGCAGTACTTC,CASSRGPRDLYEQYF
.,TRBJ2-4,few,TRBV29-1,TGCAGCGTTCAGGGTATGAGTGTAGCCAAAAACATTCAGTACTTC,CSVQGMSVAKNIQYF
TRBD1,TRBJ2-5,many,TRBV7-9,TGTGCCAGCAGCGCTCGACAGGGACAAGAGACCCAGTACTTC,CASSARQGQETQYF
.,TRBJ1-1,many,TRBV19,TGTGCCAGTAGTATAGATGGCGGGATTATGAACACTGAAGCTTTCTTT,CASSIDGGIMNTEAFF
.,TRBJ2-7,.,TRBV11-2,TGTGCCAGCAGCTTAGGGGTTATGACAGGAAGCGAGCAGTACTTC,CASSLGVMTGSEQYF
.,TRBJ1-1,.,TRBV9,TGTGCCAGCAGCGTAGTCACCGGGAACACTGAAGCTTCCTTT,CASSVVTGNTEASF
TRBD1,TRBJ1-2,few,TRBV12-3/TRBV12-4,TGTGCCAGCAGTAACCCCGGGACAGGGCTCTATGGCTACACCTTC,CASSNPGTGLYGYTF
.,TRBJ2-7,few,TRBV25-1,TGTGCCAGCAGTGAAACCAGGGCTTGGGACAACGAGCAGTACTTC,CASSETRAWDNEQYF
.,TRBJ1-1,few,TRBV19,TGTGCCAGTAGTAATGGACTCACTGAAGCTTTCTTT,CASSNGLTEAFF
.,TRBJ1-1,few,TRBV7-2,TGTGCCAGCACAGCGGAAGAGAACACTGAAGCTTTCTTT,CASTAEENTEAFF
.,TRBJ2-1,.,TRBV28,TGTGCCAGCAGTTTAGAGGCGGCGAGCTCCTACAATGAGCAGTTCTTC,CASSLEAASSYNEQFF
.,TRBJ1-1,.,TRBV9,TGTGCCAGCAGCGTAGGGCCGGAGCGCACTGAAGCTTTCTTT,CASSVGPERTEAFF
.,TRBJ2-2,.,TRBV7-2,TGTGCCAGCAGCTTAGTCCGAACCACCGGGGAGCTGTTTTTT,CASSLVRTTGELFF
.,TRBJ2-5,.,TRBV5-4,TGTGCCAGCAGTTACGGCGGGACATACCAAGAGACCCAGTACTTC,CASSYGGTYQETQYF
TRBD2,TRBJ2-2,.,TRBV2,TGTGCCAGCAGTGAGGGTTTAATTAGCGGACTAGCGGGCACCGGGGAGCTGTTTTTT,CASSEGLISGLAGTGELFF
TRBD1,TRBJ1-2,few,TRBV30,TGTGCCTGGAGTCCACCGGGACAGGGCGGAGTTGGCTACACCTTC,CAWSPPGQGGVGYTF
TRBD2,TRBJ2-7,.,TRBV6-2/TRBV6-3,TGTGCCAGCAGAGCGGGACTAGCGGGTTCCTACGAGCAGTACTTC,CASRAGLAGSYEQYF
.,TRBJ1-1,many,TRBV7-8,TGTGCCAGCAGCTTATCTAGAGAAATGAACACTGAAGCTTTCTTT,CASSLSREMNTEAFF
.,TRBJ2-1,.,TRBV3-1,TGTGCCAGCAGCCAGGGAACCAGCAATGAGCAGTTCTTC,CASSQGTSNEQFF
TRBD2,TRBJ2-2,.,TRBV5-8,TGTGCCAGCAGCCCCTCCGGGACTAGCGGGAACACCGGGGAGCTGTTTTTT,CASSPSGTSGNTGELFF
.,TRBJ2-1,.,TRBV6-1,TGTGCCAGCACCGGACTTTCAGGCGAGCAGTTCTTC,CASTGLSGEQFF
.,TRBJ1-5,many,TRBV27,TGTGCCAGCAGTGTGAAGTCGAGGGAGGTCCAGCATTTT,CASSVKSREVQHF
TRBD1,TRBJ2-7,few,TRBV12-3/TRBV12-4,TGTGCCATTTTTTCCAGACAGGGTCGGTTTAGAGCTTCCTACGAGCAGTACTTC,CAIFSRQGRFRASYEQYF
TRBD2,TRBJ2-7,.,TRBV6-1,TGTGCCAGCAGGGGGGGACTAGCGAAAGGAGACTACGAGCAGTACTTC,CASRGGLAKGDYEQYF
.,TRBJ1-2,few,TRBV27,TGTGCCAGCAGTTCTATAAGGAGGAATGGCTACACCTTC,CASSSIRRNGYTF
.,TRBJ2-2,.,TRBV7-3,TGTGCCAGCAGCGGTAACAGCGCGGCCGGGGAGCTGTTTTTT,CASSGNSAAGELFF
.,TRBJ1-3,.,TRBV9,TGTGCCAGCAGCGCCGGACGGCCCTCTGGAAACACCATATATTTT,CASSAGRPSGNTIYF
.,TRBJ2-7,many,TRBV7-2,TGTGCCAGCAGCTGGACGGGAACCACTTACGAGCAGTACTTC,CASSWTGTTYEQYF
.,TRBJ2-7,.,TRBV29-1,TGCAGCGTTATCTTGAGCTCCTACGAGCAGTACTTC,CSVILSSYEQYF
TRBD1,TRBJ1-5,.,TRBV28,TGTGCCAGCAGTCCGCCCCCTGGACAGGGAGGCAATCAGCCCCAGCATTTT,CASSPPPGQGGNQPQHF
TRBD2,TRBJ2-2,many,TRBV10-3,TGTGCCATCAGTGAGCCGACTAGCTCGAGGAGCGGGGAGCTGTTTTTT,CAISEPTSSRSGELFF
TRBD2,TRBJ2-7,many,TRBV10-3,TGTGCCATCAGTGAGACGCGGACTAGCGGCTACGAGCAGTACTTC,CAISETRTSGYEQYF
.,TRBJ1-1,.,TRBV13,TGTGCCAGCAGCTTAGTGACAGCGGGGAACACTGAAGCTTTCTTT,CASSLVTAGNTEAFF
TRBD2,TRBJ2-7,few,TRBV6-1,TGTGCCGGTCAAGAAACCCAAGCGGGAGTAGGGGAGCAGTACTTC,CAGQETQAGVGEQYF
.,TRBJ1-2,.,TRBV6-1,TGTGCCAGCGCCCGGGGGCGAAGTTCTCTCGGGAGTGGCTACACCTTC,CASARGRSSLGSGYTF
.,TRBJ1-1,.,TRBV10-3,TGTGCCATCAGTGGGGAGGGGACCACGGGTGAAGCTTTCTTT,CAISGEGTTGEAFF
TRBD1,TRBJ2-7,few,TRBV10-3,TGTGCCATCAGTGACAGGGGGCTGGACTACGAGCAGTACTTC,CAISDRGLDYEQYF
.,TRBJ2-7,.,TRBV7-9,TGTGCCAGCAGCCATAAGGACAGAACCTACGAGCAGTACTTC,CASSHKDRTYEQYF
TRBD1,TRBJ1-2,few,TRBV7-9,TGTGCCAGCAGCTCCCCTGGACAGGTTCTTAACTATGGCTACACCTTC,CASSSPGQVLNYGYTF
TRBD1,TRBJ1-3,few,TRBV5-8,TGTGCCAGCAGCTTGAGCGGGACAGGGGTCGGAAACACCATATATTTT,CASSLSGTGVGNTIYF
.,TRBJ2-3,few,TRBV10-3,TGTGCCATCAGTGTTTGGGGTAACACAGATACGCAGTATTTT,CAISVWGNTDTQYF
TRBD1,TRBJ1-3,.,TRBV20-1,TGCAGTGCTGAGGGACAGGGTTTGATCGGAAACACCATATATTTT,CSAEGQGLIGNTIYF
.,TRBJ1-4,many,TRBV6-6,TGTGCCAGCAGTTACTCGAGGGGGGGGAATGAAAAACTGTTTTTT,CASSYSRGGNEKLFF
.,TRBJ2-7,many,TRBV20-1,TGCAGTGCTAGTGACCGGGACACCTACGAGCAGTACTTC,CSASDRDTYEQYF
TRBD1,TRBJ2-7,.,TRBV5-1,TGCGCCAGCAGCTCTGGACAGACAGGGGTCTTACACGAGCAGTACTTC,CASSSGQTGVLHEQYF
.,TRBJ1-4,many,TRBV11-3,TGTGCCAGCAGCTCGGGGGGTACTAATGAAAAACTGTTTTTT,CASSSGGTNEKLFF